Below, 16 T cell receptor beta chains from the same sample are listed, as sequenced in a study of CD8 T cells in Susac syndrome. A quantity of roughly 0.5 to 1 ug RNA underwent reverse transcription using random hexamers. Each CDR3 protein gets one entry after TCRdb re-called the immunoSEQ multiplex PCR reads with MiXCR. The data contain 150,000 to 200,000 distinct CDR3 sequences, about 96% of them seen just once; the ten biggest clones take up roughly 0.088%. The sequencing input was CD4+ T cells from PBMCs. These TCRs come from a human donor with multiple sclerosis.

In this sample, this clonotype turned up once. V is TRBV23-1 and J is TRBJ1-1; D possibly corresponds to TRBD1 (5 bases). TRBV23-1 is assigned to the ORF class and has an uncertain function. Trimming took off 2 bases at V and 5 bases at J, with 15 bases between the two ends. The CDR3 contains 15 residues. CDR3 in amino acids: CASSQTGTRRTEAFF. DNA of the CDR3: TGCGCCAGCAGTCAAACCGGGACCCGGAGGACTGAAGCTTTCTTT.

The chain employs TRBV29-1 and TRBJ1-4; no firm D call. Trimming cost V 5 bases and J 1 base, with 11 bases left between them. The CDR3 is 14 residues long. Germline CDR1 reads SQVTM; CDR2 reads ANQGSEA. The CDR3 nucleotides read TGCAGCGTTCCAAGGGATGGAACTAATGAAAAACTGTTTTTT. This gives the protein CSVPRDGTNEKLFF.

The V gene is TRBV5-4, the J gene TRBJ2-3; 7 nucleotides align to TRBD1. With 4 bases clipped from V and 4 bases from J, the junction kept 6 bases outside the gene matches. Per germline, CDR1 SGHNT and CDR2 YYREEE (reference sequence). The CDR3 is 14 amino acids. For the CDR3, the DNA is TGTGCCAGCAGCCCCCGACAGGGAGCAGATACGCAGTATTTT. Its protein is CASSPRQGADTQYF. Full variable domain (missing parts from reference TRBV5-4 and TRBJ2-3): ETGVTQSPTHLIKTRGQQVTLRCSSQSGHNTVSWYQQALGQGPQFIFQYYREEENGRGNFPPRFSGLQFPNYSSELNVNALELDDSALYLCASSPRQGADTQYFGPGTRLTVL.

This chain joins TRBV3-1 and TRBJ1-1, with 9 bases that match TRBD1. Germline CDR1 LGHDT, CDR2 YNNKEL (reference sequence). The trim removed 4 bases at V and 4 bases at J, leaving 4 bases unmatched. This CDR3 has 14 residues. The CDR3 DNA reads TGTGCCAGCAGCCCGAACAGGGGGCCCACTGAAGCTTTCTTT. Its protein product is CASSPNRGPTEAFF.

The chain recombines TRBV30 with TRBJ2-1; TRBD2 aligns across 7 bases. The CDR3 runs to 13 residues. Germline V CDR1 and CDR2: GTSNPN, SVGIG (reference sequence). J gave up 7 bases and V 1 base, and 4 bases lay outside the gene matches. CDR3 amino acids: CAWSAMGGNEQFF. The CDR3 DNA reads TGTGCCTGGAGTGCAATGGGAGGGAATGAGCAGTTCTTC.

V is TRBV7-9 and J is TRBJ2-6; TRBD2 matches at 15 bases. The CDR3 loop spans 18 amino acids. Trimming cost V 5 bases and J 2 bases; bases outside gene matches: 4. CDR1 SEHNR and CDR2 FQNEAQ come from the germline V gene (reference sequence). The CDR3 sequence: CASSGTSGRRPGANVLTF. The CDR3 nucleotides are TGTGCCAGCAGCGGGACTAGCGGGAGGCGACCTGGGGCCAACGTCCTGACTTTC. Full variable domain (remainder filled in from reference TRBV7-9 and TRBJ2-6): DTGVSQNPRHKITKRGQNVTFRCDPISEHNRLYWYRQTLGQGPEFLTYFQNEAQLEKSRLLSDRFSAERPKGSFSTLEIQRTEQGDSAMYLCASSGTSGRRPGANVLTFGAGSRLTVL.

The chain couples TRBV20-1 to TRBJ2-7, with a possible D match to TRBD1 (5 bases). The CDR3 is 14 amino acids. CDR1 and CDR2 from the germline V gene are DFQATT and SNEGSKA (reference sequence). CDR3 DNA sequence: TGCAGCGCCCAGGGATCGGTGGGGAACTACGAGCAGTACTTC. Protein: CSAQGSVGNYEQYF.

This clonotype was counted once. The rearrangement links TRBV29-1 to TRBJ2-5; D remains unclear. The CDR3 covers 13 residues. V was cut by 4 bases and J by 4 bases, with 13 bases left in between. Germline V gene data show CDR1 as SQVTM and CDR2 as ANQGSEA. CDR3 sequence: CSVGGPKLETQYF. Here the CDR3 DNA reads TGCAGCGTTGGAGGCCCGAAGCTAGAGACCCAGTACTTC.

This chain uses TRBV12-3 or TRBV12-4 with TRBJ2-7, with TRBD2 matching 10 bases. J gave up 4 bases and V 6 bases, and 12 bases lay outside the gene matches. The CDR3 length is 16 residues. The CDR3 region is CASSPWLAGDLYEQYF. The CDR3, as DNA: TGTGCCAGCAGCCCGTGGCTAGCGGGAGATTTGTACGAGCAGTACTTC.

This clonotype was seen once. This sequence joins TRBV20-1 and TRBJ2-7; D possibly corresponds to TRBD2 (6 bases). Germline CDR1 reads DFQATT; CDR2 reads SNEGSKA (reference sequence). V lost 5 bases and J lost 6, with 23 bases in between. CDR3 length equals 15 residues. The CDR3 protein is CSAPPIGGISIEQYF. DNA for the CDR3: TGCAGTGCTCCCCCAATAGGAGGGATTTCTATCGAGCAGTACTTC.

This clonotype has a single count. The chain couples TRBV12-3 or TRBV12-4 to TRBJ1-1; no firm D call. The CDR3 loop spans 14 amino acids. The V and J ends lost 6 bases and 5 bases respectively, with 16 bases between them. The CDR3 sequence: CASSTFGRKTEAFF. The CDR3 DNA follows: TGTGCCAGCAGCACATTCGGACGAAAGACTGAAGCTTTCTTT.

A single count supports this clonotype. DNA of the CDR3: TGTGCCAGCAGTCCGAGAAGGAGGGGTCTTCAAGAGACCCAGTACTTC. Protein sequence: CASSPRRRGLQETQYF. The rearrangement joins TRBV27 to TRBJ2-5; possibly TRBD2 for D (6 bases). The germline V gene has CDR1 MNHEY and CDR2 SMNVEV (reference sequence). The CDR3 has 16 residues. The V end lost 5 bases, the J end lost 2 bases, and 18 bases lay between the germline ends.

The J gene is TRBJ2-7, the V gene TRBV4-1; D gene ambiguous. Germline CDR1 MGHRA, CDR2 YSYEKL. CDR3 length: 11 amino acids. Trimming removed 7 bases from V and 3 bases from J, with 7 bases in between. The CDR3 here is CASNRLYEQYF. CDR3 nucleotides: TGCGCCAGCAATCGTCTCTACGAGCAGTACTTC.

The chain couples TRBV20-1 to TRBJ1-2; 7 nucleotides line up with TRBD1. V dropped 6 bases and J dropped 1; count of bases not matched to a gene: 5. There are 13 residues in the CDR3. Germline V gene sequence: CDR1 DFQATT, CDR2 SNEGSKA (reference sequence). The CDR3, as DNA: TGCAGTGCCCCGACAGGGAATAACTATGGCTACACCTTC. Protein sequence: CSAPTGNNYGYTF.

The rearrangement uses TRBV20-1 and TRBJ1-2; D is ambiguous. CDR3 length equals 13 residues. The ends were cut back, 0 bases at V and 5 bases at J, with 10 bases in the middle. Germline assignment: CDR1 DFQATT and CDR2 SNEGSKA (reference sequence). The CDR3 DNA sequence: TGCAGTGCTAGAGAGCTCAACCCATATGGCTACACCTTC. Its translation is CSARELNPYGYTF.

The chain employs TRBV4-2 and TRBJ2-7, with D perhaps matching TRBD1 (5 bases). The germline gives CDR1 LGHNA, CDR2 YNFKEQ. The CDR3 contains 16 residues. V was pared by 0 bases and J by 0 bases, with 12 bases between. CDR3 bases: TGTGCCAGCAGCCAAGATTATGGGGCAGACTCCTACGAGCAGTACTTC. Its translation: CASSQDYGADSYEQYF.